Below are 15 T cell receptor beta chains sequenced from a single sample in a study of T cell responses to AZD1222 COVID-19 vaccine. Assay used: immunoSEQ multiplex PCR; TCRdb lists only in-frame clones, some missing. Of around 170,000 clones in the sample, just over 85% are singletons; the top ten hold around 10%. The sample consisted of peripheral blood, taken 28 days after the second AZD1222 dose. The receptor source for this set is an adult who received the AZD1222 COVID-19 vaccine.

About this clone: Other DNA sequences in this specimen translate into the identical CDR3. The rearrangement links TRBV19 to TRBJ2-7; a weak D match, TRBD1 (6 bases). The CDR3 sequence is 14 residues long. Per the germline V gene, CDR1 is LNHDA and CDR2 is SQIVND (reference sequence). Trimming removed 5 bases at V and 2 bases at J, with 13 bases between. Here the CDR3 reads CASSVGQPTYEQYF. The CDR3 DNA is TGTGCCAGTAGTGTCGGACAGCCAACCTACGAGCAGTACTTC.

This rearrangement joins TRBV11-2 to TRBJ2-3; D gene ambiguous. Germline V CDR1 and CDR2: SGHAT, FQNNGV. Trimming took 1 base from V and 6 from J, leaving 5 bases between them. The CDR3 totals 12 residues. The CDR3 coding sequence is TGTGCCAGCAGCTTAGCGGGCGATACGCAGTATTTT. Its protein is CASSLAGDTQYF.

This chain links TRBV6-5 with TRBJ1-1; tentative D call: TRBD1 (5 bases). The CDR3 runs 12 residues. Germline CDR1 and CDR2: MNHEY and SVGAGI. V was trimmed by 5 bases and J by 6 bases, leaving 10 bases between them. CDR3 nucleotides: TGTGCCAGCAGTAAACTAGGGGCTGAAGCTTTCTTT. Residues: CASSKLGAEAFF.

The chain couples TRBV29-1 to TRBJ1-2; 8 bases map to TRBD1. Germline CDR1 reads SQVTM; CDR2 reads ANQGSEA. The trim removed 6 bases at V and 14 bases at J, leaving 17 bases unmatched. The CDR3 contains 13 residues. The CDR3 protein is CSVEHSGQGIITF. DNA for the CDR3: TGCAGCGTCGAGCACTCAGGACAGGGAATTATAACCTTC.

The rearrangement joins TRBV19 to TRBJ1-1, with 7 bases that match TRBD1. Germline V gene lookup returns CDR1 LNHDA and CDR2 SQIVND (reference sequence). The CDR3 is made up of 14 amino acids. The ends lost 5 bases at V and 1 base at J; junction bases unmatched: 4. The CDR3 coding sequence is TGTGCCAGTAGTCTATGGACAGGGAACACTGAAGCTTTCTTT. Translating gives CASSLWTGNTEAFF.

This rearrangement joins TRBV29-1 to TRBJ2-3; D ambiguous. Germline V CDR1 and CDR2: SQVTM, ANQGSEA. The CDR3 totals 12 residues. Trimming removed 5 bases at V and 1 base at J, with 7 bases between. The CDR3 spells CSVLLGTDTQYF. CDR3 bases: TGCAGCGTTCTTCTGGGCACAGATACGCAGTATTTT.

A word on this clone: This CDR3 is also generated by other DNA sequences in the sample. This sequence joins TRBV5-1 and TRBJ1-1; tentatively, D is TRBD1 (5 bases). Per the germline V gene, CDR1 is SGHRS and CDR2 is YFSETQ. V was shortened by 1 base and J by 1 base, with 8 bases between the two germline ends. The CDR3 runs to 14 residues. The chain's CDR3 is CASSLTGPNTEAFF. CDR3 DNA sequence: TGCGCCAGCAGCTTGACGGGACCGAACACTGAAGCTTTCTTT.

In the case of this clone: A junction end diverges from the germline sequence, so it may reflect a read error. CDR3 coding DNA: TGTGCTAGCAGCCCAAGCCCAGCCAGCTCTGGAAACACCATATATTTT. It translates to CASSPSPASSGNTIYF. The gene calls are TRBV7-7 and TRBJ1-3; D is undetermined. This CDR3 has 16 residues. Germline lookup yields CDR1 SSHAT and CDR2 FNYEAQ (reference sequence).

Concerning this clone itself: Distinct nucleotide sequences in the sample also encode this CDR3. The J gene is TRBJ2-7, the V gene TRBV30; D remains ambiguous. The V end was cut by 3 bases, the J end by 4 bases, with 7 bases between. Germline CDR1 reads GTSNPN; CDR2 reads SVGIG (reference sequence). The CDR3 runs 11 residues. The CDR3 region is CAWRGNYEQYF. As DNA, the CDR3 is TGTGCCTGGAGGGGGAATTACGAGCAGTACTTC.

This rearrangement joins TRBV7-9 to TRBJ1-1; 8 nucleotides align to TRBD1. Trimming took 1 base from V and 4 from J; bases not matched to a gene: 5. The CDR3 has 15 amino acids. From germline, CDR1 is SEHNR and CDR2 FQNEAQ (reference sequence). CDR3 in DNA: TGTGCCAGCAGCTTAGAGGGACAGGTGGCCACTGAAGCTTTCTTT. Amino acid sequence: CASSLEGQVATEAFF.

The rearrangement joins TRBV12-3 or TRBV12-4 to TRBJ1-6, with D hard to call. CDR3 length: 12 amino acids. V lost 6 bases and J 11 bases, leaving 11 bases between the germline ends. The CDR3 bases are TGTGCCAGCAGCCCCAACATTCCACCCCTCCACTTT. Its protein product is CASSPNIPPLHF.

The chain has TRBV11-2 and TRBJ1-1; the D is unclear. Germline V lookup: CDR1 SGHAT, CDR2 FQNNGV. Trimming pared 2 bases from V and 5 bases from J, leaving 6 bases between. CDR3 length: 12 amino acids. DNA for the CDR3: TGTGCCAGCAGCTTAACCGAGACTGAAGCTTTCTTT. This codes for CASSLTETEAFF.

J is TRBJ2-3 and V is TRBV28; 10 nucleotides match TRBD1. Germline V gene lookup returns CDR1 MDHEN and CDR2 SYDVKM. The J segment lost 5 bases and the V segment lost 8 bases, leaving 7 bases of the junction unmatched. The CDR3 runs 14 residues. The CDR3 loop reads CASGGGQGQDTQYF. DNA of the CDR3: TGTGCCAGCGGGGGGGGACAGGGGCAAGATACGCAGTATTTT.

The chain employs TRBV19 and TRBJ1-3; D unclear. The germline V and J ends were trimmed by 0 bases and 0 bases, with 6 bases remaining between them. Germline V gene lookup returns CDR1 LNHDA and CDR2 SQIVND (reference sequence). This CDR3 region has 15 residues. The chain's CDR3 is CASSIEAVSGNTIYF. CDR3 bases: TGTGCCAGTAGTATAGAGGCAGTCTCTGGAAACACCATATATTTT.

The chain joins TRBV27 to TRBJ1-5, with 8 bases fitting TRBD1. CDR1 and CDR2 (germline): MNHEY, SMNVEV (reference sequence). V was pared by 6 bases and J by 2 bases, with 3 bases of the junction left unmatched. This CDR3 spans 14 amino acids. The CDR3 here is CASRQTGGNQPQHF. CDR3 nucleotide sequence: TGTGCCAGCAGGCAGACAGGGGGCAATCAGCCCCAGCATTTT.